The 12 T cell receptor beta chains reported below all come from one sample, sequenced in a study of shared clonotypes between healthy human individuals. Sequenced by immunoSEQ multiplex PCR; TCRdb stores in-frame clones only, minus some. The sample lists about 710,000 clones, about 80% occurring once. Material: memory CD4+ T cells sorted from blood. Subset specified: CD45RA-negative fraction. These receptors were obtained from a woman under 40 in good health.

The chain links TRBV7-9 to TRBJ2-7, with a possible D match to TRBD2 (6 bases). Germline lookup yields CDR1 SEHNR and CDR2 FQNEAQ (reference sequence). V was clipped by 5 bases and J by 0 bases, with 17 bases between them. The CDR3 consists of 16 residues. CDR3 coding DNA: TGTGCCAGCAGCGATGGGGAGCGGGCCTACTCCTACGAGCAGTACTTC. It translates to CASSDGERAYSYEQYF.

To note about this clone: Other nucleotide sequences from this sample produce the same CDR3. V and J are TRBV18 and TRBJ1-1; unclear D gene. CDR1 and CDR2 (germline): KGHSH, LQKENI. The CDR3 sequence is 13 residues long. Between the trimmed V and J ends, which lost 2 bases and 2 bases, there was a span of 6 bases. The CDR3 sequence: CASSPSLNTEAFF. As DNA, the CDR3 is TGTGCCAGCTCACCAAGCCTAAACACTGAAGCTTTCTTT.

This clone was recorded only once. The chain combines TRBV7-2 with TRBJ2-3; D gene ambiguous. Germline V gives CDR1 SGHTA, CDR2 FQGNSA. Trimming took 2 bases from V and 1 from J, leaving 10 bases between them. The CDR3 has 15 amino acids. CDR3 sequence: CASSLMATRTDTQYF. The CDR3 DNA reads TGTGCCAGCAGCTTAATGGCTACACGCACAGATACGCAGTATTTT.

The rearrangement links TRBV19 to TRBJ2-1; 10 bases map to TRBD2. There are 16 residues in the CDR3. CDR1 and CDR2 (germline): LNHDA, SQIVND (reference sequence). The junction had 11 bases not matched to a gene; V was cut back by 6 bases and J by 6 bases. In DNA, the CDR3 is TGTGCCAGTAGCGCGAGGACTAGCGGAGTCTTCAATGAGCAGTTCTTC. Its translation is CASSARTSGVFNEQFF.

V and J are TRBV5-1 and TRBJ2-7; perhaps TRBD1 as D (5 bases). The V and J ends lost 0 bases and 5 bases respectively, with 12 bases between them. The CDR3 spans 14 residues. Germline-derived CDR1 and CDR2 are SGHRS and YFSETQ. The CDR3 region has the DNA TGCGCCAGCAGCTTGGCAGGGTTTACCCACGAGCAGTACTTC. As protein: CASSLAGFTHEQYF. The full variable domain, rest sourced from reference TRBV5-1 and TRBJ2-7, is KAGVTQTPRYLIKTRGQQVTLSCSPISGHRSVSWYQQTPGQGLQFLFEYFSETQRNKGNFPGRFSGRQFSNSRSEMNVSTLELGDSALYLCASSLAGFTHEQYFGPGTRLTVT.

This chain connects TRBV5-1 to TRBJ2-3; D unclear. CDR3 length: 14 amino acids. Germline values: CDR1 SGHRS, CDR2 YFSETQ. V shed 1 base and J shed 2 bases, with 8 bases lying between them. CDR3 residues: CASSLTVTTDTQYF. DNA of the CDR3: TGCGCCAGCAGCTTGACGGTGACCACAGATACGCAGTATTTT.

This clone was seen a few times. The chain recombines TRBV12-1 with TRBJ2-6; the table's D call, TRBD2, has no DNA check behind it. TRBV12-1 is annotated as a pseudogene. The CDR3 contains 15 residues. DNA of the CDR3: TGTGCCAGCAGCTGTCTAGCGGGAGGGCGGGCCGTCCTGACTTTC. Its translation: CASSCLAGGRAVLTF.

The chain recombines TRBV20-1 with TRBJ1-2; D ambiguous. The V end was cut by 6 bases, the J end by 5 bases, with 10 bases between. The CDR3 has 11 residues. Germline V gene lookup returns CDR1 DFQATT and CDR2 SNEGSKA (reference sequence). CDR3 sequence: CSAIPGYGYTF. CDR3 nucleotide sequence: TGCAGTGCGATCCCGGGGTATGGCTACACCTTC.

This chain uses TRBV6-4 with TRBJ2-1; the match to TRBD2 covers 10 bases. Germline V gene lookup returns CDR1 MRHNA and CDR2 SNTAGT. The V and J ends lost 5 bases and 8 bases, in that order; junction bases with no gene match: 6. The CDR3 has 14 amino acids. The CDR3: CASSKLAGSDEQFF. The CDR3 nucleotides read TGTGCCAGCAGTAAACTAGCGGGGTCCGATGAGCAGTTCTTC.

The chain carries TRBV6-6 and TRBJ2-1; 9 nucleotides agree with TRBD1. The V and J ends lost 6 bases and 2 bases, in that order; junction bases with no gene match: 8. The germline V gene encodes CDR1 MNHNY and CDR2 SVGAGI (reference sequence). The CDR3 extends over 16 amino acids. The CDR3 DNA sequence: TGTGCCAGCAGAACCGACAGGGGGTCCCCCTACAATGAGCAGTTCTTC. Encoded protein: CASRTDRGSPYNEQFF.

This clone was observed once. J is TRBJ2-7 and V is TRBV19; D is perhaps TRBD1 or TRBD2 (6 bases each). This CDR3 has 15 residues. Germline V gene sequence: CDR1 LNHDA, CDR2 SQIVND (reference sequence). Trimming took off 0 bases at V and 3 bases at J, with 12 bases between the two ends. CDR3 sequence (DNA): TGTGCCAGTAGTATAGATCTTCGGGGGCTCTACGAGCAGTACTTC. Translated: CASSIDLRGLYEQYF.

This clone occurred a few times. Additional DNA sequences in this sample encode the identical CDR3. The V and J genes are TRBV5-1 and TRBJ2-1; possible D gene TRBD2, 6 bases. CDR1 is SGHRS, CDR2 YFSETQ, per germline. V was clipped by 0 bases and J by 0 bases, with 7 bases between them. The CDR3 runs 15 residues. The CDR3 is CASSLDSGSYNEQFF. DNA for the CDR3: TGCGCCAGCAGCTTGGATAGCGGCTCCTACAATGAGCAGTTCTTC.